This record looks at one T cell receptor (beta chain) sequence and its context. This sample was included in a study of shared T cell receptors in the human thymus. The CDR3 is made up of 16 amino acids. Trimming took 5 bases from V and 6 from J; bases not matched to a gene: 10. The V gene's germline CDR1 is LNHDA and CDR2 SQIVND (reference sequence). This table comes from immunoSEQ multiplex PCR, and its TCRdb copy is limited to in-frame clones, with some not included. The sample lists more than 550,000 clones; approximately 85% were seen once. These data were likewise used in another study, on human thymus T cells. This second report adds: Corrective heart surgery yielded resections, and these provided the thymus tissue. Blood and thymic repertoires both appeared biased in V and J gene usage. Unrelated individuals had highly overlapping thymic repertoires, as reported in related research.

The source is a girl less than two years old with a congenital heart defect. Sequencing was done on a sample of thymocytes. V is TRBV19 and J is TRBJ1-1, with TRBD1 matching 12 bases. Here the CDR3 DNA reads TGTGCCAGTAGTGGGACAGGGGGCGACAGTAAGTCTGAAGCTTTCTTT. Encoded protein: CASSGTGGDSKSEAFF.